The present entry profiles one T cell receptor beta chain with its context. The entry originates in a study of blood T cell repertoires in COVID-19. In the study overall: Samples taken during acute and convalescent COVID-19 were collected in the United States, Italy and Spain. In each case, the material was cDNA or gDNA derived from T cells, B-cell-depleted T cells, or PBMCs.

The V and J ends lost 4 bases and 3 bases, in that order; junction bases with no gene match: 7. Germline V gives CDR1 SGHRS, CDR2 YFSETQ. This CDR3 is 14 amino acids long. In the original analysis: Cell counts per sample came from amplifying reference gene primers. Assay used: immunoSEQ multiplex PCR; TCRdb lists only in-frame clones, some missing. For V, J and clone size, that table is used; D and trimming come from the DNA. In the table there are around 200,000 clones, about 80% of which are singletons. This chain uses TRBV5-1 with TRBJ2-7; 7 bases line up with TRBD1. The source of this sequence is a human donor in a cohort sampled during active COVID-19. Sequencing was done on a sample of peripheral blood. The CDR3 DNA follows: TGCGCCAGCAGCCTCGGGACAGCGAGCTACGAGCAGTACTTC. It translates to CASSLGTASYEQYF.